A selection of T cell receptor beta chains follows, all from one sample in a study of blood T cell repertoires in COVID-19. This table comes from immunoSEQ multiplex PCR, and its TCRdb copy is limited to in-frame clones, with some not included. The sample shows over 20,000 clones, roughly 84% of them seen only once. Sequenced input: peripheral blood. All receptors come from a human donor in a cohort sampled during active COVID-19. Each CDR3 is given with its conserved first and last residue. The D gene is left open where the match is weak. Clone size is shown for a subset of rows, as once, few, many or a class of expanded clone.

CDR3nt: TGTGCCAGCAGCCACCCCGGGCCCTTGAGGGACTACTCACCCCTCCACTTT
CDR3aa: CASSHPGPLRDYSPLHF
d_gene: NA
v_gene: TRBV3-1/TRBV3-2
j_gene: TRBJ1-6
abundance: NA
len: 17

CDR3nt: TGTGCCAGCAGTGAGGGCTCTGGGTATCCCTCTGGAAACACCATATATTTT
CDR3aa: CASSEGSGYPSGNTIYF
d_gene: NA
v_gene: TRBV2
j_gene: TRBJ1-3
abundance: NA
len: 17

CDR3nt: TGTGCCAGCAGCTTCCGGGGACAGGGGGCGGGCGAGCAGTACTTC
CDR3aa: CASSFRGQGAGEQYF
d_gene: TRBD1
v_gene: TRBV11-2
j_gene: TRBJ2-7
abundance: NA
len: 15

CDR3nt: TGTGCCAGCAGTTTGGTGGCATATAACACTGAAGCTTTCTTT
CDR3aa: CASSLVAYNTEAFF
d_gene: NA
v_gene: TRBV6-6
j_gene: TRBJ1-1
abundance: once
len: 14

CDR3nt: TGTGCCAGCAGCCTCACAGGGGGCGGAGAGACCCAGTACTTC
CDR3aa: CASSLTGGGETQYF
d_gene: TRBD1
v_gene: TRBV16
j_gene: TRBJ2-5
abundance: once
len: 14

CDR3nt: TGTGCCAGCAGCCACACTAGCGGGAGAGTAGCTGAGCAGTTCTTC
CDR3aa: CASSHTSGRVAEQFF
d_gene: TRBD2
v_gene: TRBV14
j_gene: TRBJ2-1
abundance: NA
len: 15

CDR3nt: TGCGCCAGCAGCTTAAACAGGGGGGTCGAAGCTTTCTTT
CDR3aa: CASSLNRGVEAFF
d_gene: TRBD1
v_gene: TRBV5-1
j_gene: TRBJ1-1
abundance: NA
len: 13

CDR3nt: TGTGCCAGCAGTTTACGGGACAGGGCCGGCTATGGCTACACCTTC
CDR3aa: CASSLRDRAGYGYTF
d_gene: TRBD1
v_gene: TRBV27
j_gene: TRBJ1-2
abundance: NA
len: 15

CDR3nt: TGTGCCAGCAACCACGTGGACAGGGACGAGCAGTACTTC
CDR3aa: CASNHVDRDEQYF
d_gene: TRBD1
v_gene: TRBV7-9
j_gene: TRBJ2-7
abundance: few
len: 13

CDR3nt: TGTGCCTGGAGAATGGGACAGGGAGCCTCACCCCTCCACTTT
CDR3aa: CAWRMGQGASPLHF
d_gene: TRBD1
v_gene: TRBV30
j_gene: TRBJ1-6
abundance: NA
len: 14

CDR3nt: TGTGCCAGCTCACCACGGGCTCCGGGACAGGGGATCGCGAACTATGGCTACACCTTC
CDR3aa: CASSPRAPGQGIANYGYTF
d_gene: TRBD1
v_gene: TRBV18
j_gene: TRBJ1-2
abundance: few
len: 19

CDR3nt: TGTGCCAGCAGCGCAACCGGGACAGGGACTGAAGCTTTCTTT
CDR3aa: CASSATGTGTEAFF
d_gene: TRBD1
v_gene: TRBV9
j_gene: TRBJ1-1
abundance: NA
len: 14

CDR3nt: TGTGCCACCTCGCTTGGGTATGACTCAAGCACAGATACGCAGTATTTT
CDR3aa: CATSLGYDSSTDTQYF
d_gene: NA
v_gene: TRBV24-1
j_gene: TRBJ2-3
abundance: NA
len: 16

CDR3nt: TGTGCCAGCTCACTGGGGGGATCAGGGAACACTGAAGCTTTCTTT
CDR3aa: CASSLGGSGNTEAFF
d_gene: NA
v_gene: TRBV18
j_gene: TRBJ1-1
abundance: once
len: 15

CDR3nt: TGCAGCGTCGACACAGGGGCCGGGATGGAAAAACTGTTTTTT
CDR3aa: CSVDTGAGMEKLFF
d_gene: TRBD1
v_gene: TRBV29-1
j_gene: TRBJ1-4
abundance: NA
len: 14

CDR3nt: TGTGCCAGCAGCTTGGCCTCCACAGGACAAGAGACCCAGTACTTC
CDR3aa: CASSLASTGQETQYF
d_gene: NA
v_gene: TRBV5-4
j_gene: TRBJ2-5
abundance: NA
len: 15

CDR3nt: TGTGCCTGGAGCGGGGTTCCCTACGAGCAGTACTTC
CDR3aa: CAWSGVPYEQYF
d_gene: NA
v_gene: TRBV30
j_gene: TRBJ2-7
abundance: few
len: 12

CDR3nt: TGTGCCTGGAGAAGACGCGGGGCTGAGAATTCACCCCTCCACTTT
CDR3aa: CAWRRRGAENSPLHF
d_gene: NA
v_gene: TRBV30
j_gene: TRBJ1-6
abundance: NA
len: 15

CDR3nt: TGTGCCAGCAACCTACAGGGAAGTAATGAAAAACTGTTTTTT
CDR3aa: CASNLQGSNEKLFF
d_gene: NA
v_gene: TRBV2
j_gene: TRBJ1-4
abundance: NA
len: 14

CDR3nt: TGTGCCAGCAGCGATAGGAGAGGAAATCAGCCCCAGCATTTT
CDR3aa: CASSDRRGNQPQHF
d_gene: NA
v_gene: TRBV6-5
j_gene: TRBJ1-5
abundance: NA
len: 14

CDR3nt: TGTGCCAGCAGCTCGAGGGGCGGGACTCTCCATCAGCCCCAGCATTTT
CDR3aa: CASSSRGGTLHQPQHF
d_gene: NA
v_gene: TRBV7-2
j_gene: TRBJ1-5
abundance: NA
len: 16

CDR3nt: TGCGCCAGCAGCCAATTCCCCGGGACAGGGACTGTCGGGGAGCTGTTTTTT
CDR3aa: CASSQFPGTGTVGELFF
d_gene: TRBD1
v_gene: TRBV4-3
j_gene: TRBJ2-2
abundance: once
len: 17

CDR3nt: TGTGCCAGCAGCGCCGGACACGGGTGGGTTTTCTTT
CDR3aa: CASSAGHGWVFF
d_gene: NA
v_gene: TRBV6-5
j_gene: TRBJ1-1
abundance: NA
len: 12

CDR3nt: TGTGCTAGTGGTCCCGGACTAGCTGGCACCGGGGAGCTGTTTTTT
CDR3aa: CASGPGLAGTGELFF
d_gene: TRBD2
v_gene: TRBV12-5
j_gene: TRBJ2-2
abundance: once
len: 15

CDR3nt: TGTGCCAGCAGTGAATCCCAGTCTGGGGCCAACGTCCTGACTTTC
CDR3aa: CASSESQSGANVLTF
d_gene: NA
v_gene: TRBV6-1
j_gene: TRBJ2-6
abundance: NA
len: 15

CDR3nt: TGTGCCAGTAGTAGTACCGGGACAGACCTTTCGCCCCAGCATTTT
CDR3aa: CASSSTGTDLSPQHF
d_gene: TRBD1
v_gene: TRBV19
j_gene: TRBJ1-5
abundance: NA
len: 15

CDR3nt: TGTGCCACCAGTGATTTCGGTAAAGGAGGCTCCGGGGAGCTGTTTTTT
CDR3aa: CATSDFGKGGSGELFF
d_gene: NA
v_gene: TRBV24-1
j_gene: TRBJ2-2
abundance: NA
len: 16

CDR3nt: TGTGCCAGCAGCTTGGAACTAGCGGGAGCCTACGAGCAGTACTTC
CDR3aa: CASSLELAGAYEQYF
d_gene: TRBD2
v_gene: TRBV5-4
j_gene: TRBJ2-7
abundance: NA
len: 15

CDR3nt: TGTGCCAGCAGTTCCAGGACAGGGGGTGGTCTGTCTGAAGCTTTCTTT
CDR3aa: CASSSRTGGGLSEAFF
d_gene: TRBD1
v_gene: TRBV6-2/TRBV6-3
j_gene: TRBJ1-1
abundance: NA
len: 16

CDR3nt: TGCGCCAGCAGCTACAGGGGCAATAATTCACCCCTCCACTTT
CDR3aa: CASSYRGNNSPLHF
d_gene: TRBD1
v_gene: TRBV4-1
j_gene: TRBJ1-6
abundance: NA
len: 14

CDR3nt: TGCGCCAGCAGCCAAGATCGTAGCTTGTCAACGCAGTATTTT
CDR3aa: CASSQDRSLSTQYF
d_gene: NA
v_gene: TRBV4-3
j_gene: TRBJ2-3
abundance: NA
len: 14

CDR3nt: TGCGCCAGCAGCGGGCAGGGTTCGTACGGTGAAAAACTGTTTTTT
CDR3aa: CASSGQGSYGEKLFF
d_gene: NA
v_gene: TRBV5-1
j_gene: TRBJ1-4
abundance: NA
len: 15

CDR3nt: TGTGCCAGCACACCCCCTGGAGCTTCCTACAATGAGCAGTTCTTC
CDR3aa: CASTPPGASYNEQFF
d_gene: NA
v_gene: TRBV6-5
j_gene: TRBJ2-1
abundance: NA
len: 15

CDR3nt: TGCGCCAGCAGCCAACGCGGACAGGGCTCCTACAATGAGCAGTTCTTC
CDR3aa: CASSQRGQGSYNEQFF
d_gene: TRBD1
v_gene: TRBV4-1
j_gene: TRBJ2-1
abundance: NA
len: 16

CDR3nt: TGTGCCAGCAGCTCCACAGGGTTCGCCTACGAGCAGTACTTC
CDR3aa: CASSSTGFAYEQYF
d_gene: NA
v_gene: TRBV7-9
j_gene: TRBJ2-7
abundance: NA
len: 14

CDR3nt: TGTGCCAGTATCTGGGCAGGGATTACACCCCTCCACTTT
CDR3aa: CASIWAGITPLHF
d_gene: NA
v_gene: TRBV19
j_gene: TRBJ1-6
abundance: NA
len: 13

CDR3nt: TGTGCCAGCAGTCCGGGACTGAGAAATTCACCCCTCCACTTT
CDR3aa: CASSPGLRNSPLHF
d_gene: NA
v_gene: TRBV3-1/TRBV3-2
j_gene: TRBJ1-6
abundance: NA
len: 14

CDR3nt: TGTGCCAGCAGCCAAACTAGCGGGGGGATCGAGCAGTACTTC
CDR3aa: CASSQTSGGIEQYF
d_gene: TRBD2
v_gene: TRBV3-1/TRBV3-2
j_gene: TRBJ2-7
abundance: NA
len: 14

CDR3nt: TGTGCCAGCAGCCAAGCGCTGACAGGAGGCTATGGCTACACCTTC
CDR3aa: CASSQALTGGYGYTF
d_gene: NA
v_gene: TRBV3-1/TRBV3-2
j_gene: TRBJ1-2
abundance: NA
len: 15

CDR3nt: TGTGCCAGCAGCTCCAGAGGACAGGGGGAAAACTATGGCTACACCTTC
CDR3aa: CASSSRGQGENYGYTF
d_gene: TRBD1
v_gene: TRBV7-9
j_gene: TRBJ1-2
abundance: NA
len: 16

CDR3nt: TGTGCCAGCAGCCCCCGACTAGCGGGGGGGAGGACAGATACGCAGTATTTT
CDR3aa: CASSPRLAGGRTDTQYF
d_gene: TRBD2
v_gene: TRBV7-2
j_gene: TRBJ2-3
abundance: NA
len: 17

CDR3nt: TGTGCCAGCAGCTCCCAAACAGGGGGCGGCTACGAGCAGTACTTC
CDR3aa: CASSSQTGGGYEQYF
d_gene: TRBD1
v_gene: TRBV5-4
j_gene: TRBJ2-7
abundance: NA
len: 15

CDR3nt: TGTGCCAGTAGTTCTCAGGGGGCGCGCAACACCATATATTTT
CDR3aa: CASSSQGARNTIYF
d_gene: TRBD1
v_gene: TRBV19
j_gene: TRBJ1-3
abundance: NA
len: 14

CDR3nt: TGTGCCAGTAGTCCCCTGGAAAGGGGGCGTGGGGCCAACGTCCTGACTTTC
CDR3aa: CASSPLERGRGANVLTF
d_gene: TRBD1
v_gene: TRBV19
j_gene: TRBJ2-6
abundance: NA
len: 17

CDR3nt: TGTGCCAGCAGCCCTGAGGTAGAGGTCAATCAGCCCCAGCATTTT
CDR3aa: CASSPEVEVNQPQHF
d_gene: NA
v_gene: TRBV7-2
j_gene: TRBJ1-5
abundance: NA
len: 15

CDR3nt: TGTGCCAGTAGTATAGATCGGGCCGGGGAGCTGTTTTTT
CDR3aa: CASSIDRAGELFF
d_gene: NA
v_gene: TRBV19
j_gene: TRBJ2-2
abundance: NA
len: 13

CDR3nt: TGCAGTGCTAGTTCGGGACAGGGGGGTTATTCACCCCTCCACTTT
CDR3aa: CSASSGQGGYSPLHF
d_gene: TRBD1
v_gene: TRBV20-1
j_gene: TRBJ1-6
abundance: NA
len: 15

CDR3nt: TGTGCCTGCCTTGCGACAGGGAACTATGGCTACACCTTC
CDR3aa: CACLATGNYGYTF
d_gene: TRBD1
v_gene: TRBV30
j_gene: TRBJ1-2
abundance: NA
len: 13

CDR3nt: TGTGCCAGCAGGGTGGACAGTTCACCCCTCCACTTT
CDR3aa: CASRVDSSPLHF
d_gene: NA
v_gene: TRBV12-3/TRBV12-4
j_gene: TRBJ1-6
abundance: NA
len: 12

CDR3nt: TGCAGTGCTAGTAATAGGGGAATCAATCAGCCCCAGCATTTT
CDR3aa: CSASNRGINQPQHF
d_gene: NA
v_gene: TRBV20-1
j_gene: TRBJ1-5
abundance: few
len: 14

CDR3nt: TGCAGTGCTAGTGCGCAGGTAATGAACACTGAAGCTTTCTTT
CDR3aa: CSASAQVMNTEAFF
d_gene: NA
v_gene: TRBV20-1
j_gene: TRBJ1-1
abundance: NA
len: 14

CDR3nt: TGTGCCAGTAGAAGACAGGGAGATCAAGGCTACACCTTC
CDR3aa: CASRRQGDQGYTF
d_gene: TRBD1
v_gene: TRBV19
j_gene: TRBJ1-2
abundance: NA
len: 13

CDR3nt: TGTGCCAGCAGCGGCCCCCGCGGGGGGGTGAACACCGGGGAGCTGTTTTTT
CDR3aa: CASSGPRGGVNTGELFF
d_gene: TRBD2
v_gene: TRBV9
j_gene: TRBJ2-2
abundance: once
len: 17

CDR3nt: TGTGCCAGCAGCCAATTTGGCACAGGACAGCCCCAGCATTTT
CDR3aa: CASSQFGTGQPQHF
d_gene: NA
v_gene: TRBV3-1/TRBV3-2
j_gene: TRBJ1-5
abundance: NA
len: 14

CDR3nt: TGTGCCAGCAGCGTAGCGGGGGGACCCTACGAGCAGTACTTC
CDR3aa: CASSVAGGPYEQYF
d_gene: TRBD2
v_gene: TRBV9
j_gene: TRBJ2-7
abundance: NA
len: 14

CDR3nt: TGTGCCAGCAGTTGGGAGGGTAGCGGTCCTGATACGCAGTATTTT
CDR3aa: CASSWEGSGPDTQYF
d_gene: TRBD2
v_gene: TRBV6-2/TRBV6-3
j_gene: TRBJ2-3
abundance: NA
len: 15